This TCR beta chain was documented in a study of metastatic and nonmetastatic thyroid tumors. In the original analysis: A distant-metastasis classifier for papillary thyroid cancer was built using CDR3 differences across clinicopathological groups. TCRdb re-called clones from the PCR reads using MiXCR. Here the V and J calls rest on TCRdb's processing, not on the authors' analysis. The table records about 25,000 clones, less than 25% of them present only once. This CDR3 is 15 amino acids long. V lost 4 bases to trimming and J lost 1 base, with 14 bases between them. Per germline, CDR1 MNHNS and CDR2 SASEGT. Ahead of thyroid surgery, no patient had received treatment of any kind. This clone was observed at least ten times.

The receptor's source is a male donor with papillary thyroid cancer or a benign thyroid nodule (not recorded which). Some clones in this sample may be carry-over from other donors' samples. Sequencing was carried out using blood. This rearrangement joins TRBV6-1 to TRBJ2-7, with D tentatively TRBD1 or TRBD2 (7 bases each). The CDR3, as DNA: TGTGCCAGCAGTGCCCAGGGGGAGGGGTCCTACGAGCAGTACTTC. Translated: CASSAQGEGSYEQYF.